The clone carrying this T cell receptor (beta chain) showed up just once. This entry comes from a study of control samples from healthy donors and cancer patients. Germline-derived CDR1 and CDR2 are SGHRS and YFSETQ. The trim removed 4 bases at V and 2 bases at J, leaving 6 bases unmatched. This CDR3 contains 16 residues. Only in-frame clones appear in the TCRdb table, and some are missing; sequencing was by immunoSEQ multiplex PCR. Among about 95,000 clones listed, roughly 90% were seen once. The V and J genes are TRBV5-1 and TRBJ2-1; 10 bases line up with TRBD2. The source material was blood. This clonotype was obtained from a woman in her twenties or thirties in good health. CDR3 sequence (DNA): TGCGCCAGCAGCCTGGGACTAGCGCCGACCTACAATGAGCAGTTCTTC. Amino acid sequence: CASSLGLAPTYNEQFF.